The entry below gives a single T cell receptor (beta chain) sequence along with its context. Antigen: not known. This entry belongs to a study of response to subunit inactivated influenza vaccine. Overall study results and limits: Each seasonal influenza vaccination, the authors suggested, recruits few new T cells.

TCRdb independently ran MiXCR on the RT-PCR reads; one entry per CDR3 protein. The table lists around 760,000 distinct CDR3 sequences, over 11% of them singletons. The sequence was obtained from a man aged 50 or older who received an inactivated influenza vaccine. The sample consisted of PBMCs from blood, taken 14 to 15 days before vaccination.

CDR3 region: CASSSYPGLAGETGELFF. In nucleotides, the CDR3 is TGTGCCAGCAGCTCTTATCCGGGACTAGCGGGAGAAACCGGGGAGCTGTTTTTT. The V gene is TRBV7-3, the J gene TRBJ2-2; TRBD2 matches 14 bases. Per germline, CDR1 SGHTA and CDR2 FQGTGA. V lost 4 bases, J lost 5 bases, and 9 bases stayed unmatched. The CDR3 length is 18 residues.